Below, one T cell receptor (beta chain) is given with its context. This entry is derived from a study of blood T cell repertoires in COVID-19. About the research overall: The origin of the acute and convalescent COVID-19 samples was the United States, Italy and Spain. T cells, B-cell-depleted T cells, or PBMCs provided the cDNA or gDNA that served as material.

The CDR3 extends over 11 amino acids. As originally analysed: It was from reference gene primer amplification that nucleated cell counts were estimated. TCRdb's table, derived via immunoSEQ multiplex PCR, lists solely in-frame clones and lacks some. The DNA gave D and trimming, while V, J and clone size come from that table. The sample consists of about 160,000 clones, more than 60% of them appearing once. The origin of this receptor is a man in his sixties or seventies with acute or convalescent COVID-19. V gene TRBV21-1 combines with J gene TRBJ2-1; the D call TRBD1 from the table was never checked on the DNA. TRBV21-1 is recorded as a pseudogene. Material for sequencing was peripheral blood. The CDR3 spells CASPRVDEQFF. CDR3 nucleotide sequence: TGTGCCAGCCCCAGGGTGGATGAGCAGTTCTTC.